This T cell receptor beta chain was recovered during a study of blood T cell repertoires in COVID-19. Study overall: From the United States, Italy and Spain came samples of acute and convalescent COVID-19. The analysed material was cDNA or gDNA that came from T cells, B-cell-depleted T cells, or PBMCs.

Per the study methods: Reference gene primer amplification yielded estimated nucleated cell counts. Profiling relied on immunoSEQ multiplex PCR, and the TCRdb table lists in-frame clones only, not all of them. The DNA gave D and trimming, while V, J and clone size come from that table. This repertoire shows under 250,000 clones, 65% to 90% found once; its top ten account for about 4.4%. This clonotype was sampled from a woman in her seventies with acute or convalescent COVID-19. Sequenced material: peripheral blood.

CDR3 residues: CSVQGYYEQYF. The CDR3 nucleotides read TGCAGCGTCCAGGGATATTACGAGCAGTACTTC. V usage is TRBV29-1 and J usage is TRBJ2-7, with TRBD1 as a possible D gene (5 bases). The CDR3 runs 11 residues. Trimming shortened V by 6 bases and J by 4 bases, and 10 bases separated the two germline ends. The germline V gene encodes CDR1 SQVTM and CDR2 ANQGSEA.